Listed here are 9 T cell receptor beta chains from one sample, sequenced in a study of blood T cell repertoires in COVID-19 (TCRdb year 2020). Library preparation used the immunoSEQ multiplex PCR assay. TCRdb limited this immuneACCESS table to in-frame rearrangements with V and J called. A share of clones is missing; checked studies link under half to unresolved V genes, and the rest is unexplained. This sample lists some 100,000 clones; around nine tenths were detected once. About a tenth of the sample lies in the top ten. Sequenced input: peripheral blood. These receptors were collected from a man aged 45-65 years with acute or convalescent COVID-19.

V and J are TRBV5-1 and TRBJ2-5; 9 nucleotides match TRBD2. V dropped 4 bases and J dropped 4; count of bases not matched to a gene: 8. The CDR3 contains 15 residues. Germline CDR1 reads SGHRS; CDR2 reads YFSETQ. The DNA for the CDR3 is TGCGCCAGCAGCCCCGGGGGTAGCGGGAGAGAGACCCAGTACTTC. Translated, it gives CASSPGGSGRETQYF.

Only a few counts were recorded for this clone. The rearrangement uses TRBV19 and TRBJ2-1; 8 bases are shared with TRBD1. Germline lookup yields CDR1 LNHDA and CDR2 SQIVND (reference sequence). Germline trimming cut 4 bases from V and 7 bases from J; bases unmatched to any gene: 6. This CDR3 is built from 14 residues. For the CDR3, the DNA is TGTGCCAGTAGTACTAGACAGGGGAGGAATGAGCAGTTCTTC. It is translated as CASSTRQGRNEQFF. Using reference TRBV19 and TRBJ2-1 for the parts outside the CDR3, the full variable domain is DGGITQSPKYLFRKEGQNVTLSCEQNLNHDAMYWYRQDPGQGLRLIYYSQIVNDFQKGDIAEGYSVSREKKESFPLTVTSAQKNPTAFYLCASSTRQGRNEQFFGPGTRLTVL.

The chain links TRBV4-1 to TRBJ1-5; TRBD1 is a possible D gene (5 bases). Germline assignment: CDR1 MGHRA and CDR2 YSYEKL. The V end lost 0 bases, the J end lost 2 bases, and 11 bases lay between the germline ends. This CDR3 is 16 amino acids long. The CDR3 is CASSQDWGNGNQPQHF. The CDR3, as DNA: TGCGCCAGCAGCCAAGATTGGGGCAATGGCAATCAGCCCCAGCATTTT.

The chain links TRBV11-2 to TRBJ1-1; 8 bases agree with TRBD1. This CDR3 contains 16 residues. V lost 1 base to trimming and J lost 5 bases; unmatched junction nucleotides: 9. In germline, CDR1 is SGHAT, CDR2 FQNNGV. This CDR3 is CASSLAGGPGGTEAFF. The CDR3, as DNA: TGTGCCAGCAGCTTAGCAGGGGGCCCTGGGGGGACTGAAGCTTTCTTT. Full variable domain (missing parts from reference TRBV11-2 and TRBJ1-1): EAGVAQSPRYKIIEKRQSVAFWCNPISGHATLYWYQQILGQGPKLLIQFQNNGVVDDSQLPKDRFSAERLKGVDSTLKIQPAKLEDSAVYLCASSLAGGPGGTEAFFGQGTRLTVV.

CDR3 nucleotides: TGTGCCACCAGTGGTTCGGTGGGACTAGCCCTTGACACAGATACGCAGTATTTT. It codes for CATSGSVGLALDTDTQYF. V and J are TRBV24-1 and TRBJ2-3; TRBD2 matches at 9 bases. Per the germline V gene, CDR1 is KGHDR and CDR2 is SFDVKD. The trim removed 5 bases at V and 2 bases at J, leaving 13 bases unmatched. This CDR3 is 18 amino acids long.

The chain combines TRBV2 with TRBJ1-3; 8 bases are a match to TRBD1. The J segment lost 0 bases and the V segment lost 4 bases, leaving 2 bases of the junction unmatched. Germline CDR1 SNHLY, CDR2 FYNNEI. This CDR3 contains 15 residues. The CDR3, as DNA: TGTGCCAGCAGTGGACAGGGGCTCTCTGGAAACACCATATATTTT. Encoded protein: CASSGQGLSGNTIYF.

The rearrangement links TRBV3-1 (or the pseudogene TRBV3-2) to TRBJ1-6; a weak D match, TRBD1 (6 bases). This CDR3 contains 18 residues. Trimming took 4 bases from V and 0 from J, leaving 16 bases between them. Germline CDR1 reads LGHDT; CDR2 reads YNNKEL (reference sequence). The CDR3 DNA is TGTGCCAGCAGCCGAACACAGGGAGGGAGCTCCTATAATTCACCCCTCCACTTT. As protein: CASSRTQGGSSYNSPLHF.

The gene calls are TRBV7-6 and TRBJ1-6, with 9 nucleotides matching TRBD1. The CDR3 has 14 residues. Trimming removed 4 bases from V and 9 bases from J; junction bases left unmatched: 4. Germline CDR1 is SGHVS and CDR2 is FNYEAQ. CDR3 protein: CASSSGTGLSPLHF. The CDR3 nucleotides are TGTGCCAGCAGCTCCGGGACAGGGCTTTCACCCCTCCACTTT. The whole variable domain, remainder taken from reference TRBV7-6 and TRBJ1-6, is GAGVSQSPRYKVTKRGQDVALRCDPISGHVSLYWYRQALGQGPEFLTYFNYEAQQDKSGLPNDRFSAERPEGSISTLTIQRTEQRDSAMYRCASSSGTGLSPLHFGNGTRLTVT.

This chain connects TRBV6-6 to TRBJ1-1, with D uncertain. V was cut by 6 bases and J by 1 base, with 18 bases left in between. The CDR3 runs to 16 residues. The V gene's germline CDR1 is MNHNY and CDR2 SVGAGI (reference sequence). DNA for the CDR3: TGTGCCAGCAGGGTGGATTCGGGGTTCGGGAACACTGAAGCTTTCTTT. Encoded protein: CASRVDSGFGNTEAFF.